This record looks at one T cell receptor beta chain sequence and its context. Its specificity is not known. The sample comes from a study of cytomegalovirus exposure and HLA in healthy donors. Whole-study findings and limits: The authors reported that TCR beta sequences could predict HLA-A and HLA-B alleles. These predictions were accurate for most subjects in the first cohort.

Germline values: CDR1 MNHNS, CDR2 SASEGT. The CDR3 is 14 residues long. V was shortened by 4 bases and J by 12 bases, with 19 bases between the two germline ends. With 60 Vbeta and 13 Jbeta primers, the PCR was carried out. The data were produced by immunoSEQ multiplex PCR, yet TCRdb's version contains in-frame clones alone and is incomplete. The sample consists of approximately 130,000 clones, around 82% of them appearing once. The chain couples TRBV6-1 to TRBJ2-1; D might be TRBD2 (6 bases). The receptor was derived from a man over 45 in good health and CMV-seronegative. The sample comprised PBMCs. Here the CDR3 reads CASSGRLVSIAQFF. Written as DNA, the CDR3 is TGTGCCAGCAGTGGGAGACTAGTATCGATAGCGCAGTTCTTC.